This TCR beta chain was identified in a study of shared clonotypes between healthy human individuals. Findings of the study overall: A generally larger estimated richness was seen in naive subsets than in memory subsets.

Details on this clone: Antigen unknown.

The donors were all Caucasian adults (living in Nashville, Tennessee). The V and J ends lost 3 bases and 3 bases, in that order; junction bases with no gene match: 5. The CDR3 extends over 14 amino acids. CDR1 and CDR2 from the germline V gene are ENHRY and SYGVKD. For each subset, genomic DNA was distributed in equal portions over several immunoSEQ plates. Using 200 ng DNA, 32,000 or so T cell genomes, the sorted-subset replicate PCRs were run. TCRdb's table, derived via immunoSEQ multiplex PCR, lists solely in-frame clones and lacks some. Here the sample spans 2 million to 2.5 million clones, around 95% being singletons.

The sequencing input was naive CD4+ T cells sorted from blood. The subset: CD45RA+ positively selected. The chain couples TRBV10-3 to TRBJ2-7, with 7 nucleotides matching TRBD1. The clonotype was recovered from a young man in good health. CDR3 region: CAISDKGASYEQYF. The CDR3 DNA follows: TGTGCCATCAGTGATAAGGGGGCCAGCTACGAGCAGTACTTC.